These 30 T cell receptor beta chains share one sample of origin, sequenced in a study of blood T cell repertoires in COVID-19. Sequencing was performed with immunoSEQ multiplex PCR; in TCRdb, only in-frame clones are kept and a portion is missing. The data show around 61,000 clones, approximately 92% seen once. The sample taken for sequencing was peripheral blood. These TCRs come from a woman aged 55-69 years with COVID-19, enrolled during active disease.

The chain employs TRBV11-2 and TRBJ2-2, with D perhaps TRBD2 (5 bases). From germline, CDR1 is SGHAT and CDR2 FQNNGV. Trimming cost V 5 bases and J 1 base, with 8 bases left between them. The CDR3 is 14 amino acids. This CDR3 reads CASSRRGNTGELFF. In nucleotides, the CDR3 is TGTGCCAGCAGCCGCCGGGGGAACACCGGGGAGCTGTTTTTT.

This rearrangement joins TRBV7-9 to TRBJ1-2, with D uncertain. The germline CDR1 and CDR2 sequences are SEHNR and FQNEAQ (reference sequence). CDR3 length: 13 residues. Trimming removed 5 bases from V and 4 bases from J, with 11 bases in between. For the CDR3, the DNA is TGTGCCAGCAGCAATCAGAGGTCCTATGGCTACACCTTC. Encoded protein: CASSNQRSYGYTF. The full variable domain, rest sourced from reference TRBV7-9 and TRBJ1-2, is DTGVSQNPRHKITKRGQNVTFRCDPISEHNRLYWYRQTLGQGPEFLTYFQNEAQLEKSRLLSDRFSAERPKGSFSTLEIQRTEQGDSAMYLCASSNQRSYGYTFGSGTRLTVV.

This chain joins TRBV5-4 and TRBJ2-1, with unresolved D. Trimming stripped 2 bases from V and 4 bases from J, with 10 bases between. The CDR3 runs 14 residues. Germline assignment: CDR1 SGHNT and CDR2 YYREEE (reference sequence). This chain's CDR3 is CASSLLGSYNEQFF. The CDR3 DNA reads TGTGCCAGCAGCTTATTGGGCTCGTACAATGAGCAGTTCTTC.

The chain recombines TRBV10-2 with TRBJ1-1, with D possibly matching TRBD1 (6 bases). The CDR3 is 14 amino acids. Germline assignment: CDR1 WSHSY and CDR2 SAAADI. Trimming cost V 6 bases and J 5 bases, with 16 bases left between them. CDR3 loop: CASRGDTGKTEAFF. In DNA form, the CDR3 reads TGCGCCAGCAGGGGAGATACAGGGAAGACTGAAGCTTTCTTT.

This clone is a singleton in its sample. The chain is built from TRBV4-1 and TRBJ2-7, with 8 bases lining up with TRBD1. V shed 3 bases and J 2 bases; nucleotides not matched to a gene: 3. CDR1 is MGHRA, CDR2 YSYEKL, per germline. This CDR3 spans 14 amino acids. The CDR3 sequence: CASSHGQGPYEQYF. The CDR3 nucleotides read TGCGCCAGCAGCCACGGACAGGGACCCTACGAGCAGTACTTC.

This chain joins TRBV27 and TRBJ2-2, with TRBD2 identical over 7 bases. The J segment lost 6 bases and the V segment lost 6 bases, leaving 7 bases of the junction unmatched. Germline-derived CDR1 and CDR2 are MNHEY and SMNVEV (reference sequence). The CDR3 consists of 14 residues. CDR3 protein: CASSPGSGAGELFF. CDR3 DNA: TGTGCCAGCAGCCCGGGAAGCGGGGCCGGGGAGCTGTTTTTT.

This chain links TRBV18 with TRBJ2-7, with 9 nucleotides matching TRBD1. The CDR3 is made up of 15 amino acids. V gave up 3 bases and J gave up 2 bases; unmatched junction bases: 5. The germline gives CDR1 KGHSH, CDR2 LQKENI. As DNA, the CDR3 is TGTGCCAGCTCACCCCCGGGACAGGGTGCCTACGAGCAGTACTTC. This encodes CASSPPGQGAYEQYF.

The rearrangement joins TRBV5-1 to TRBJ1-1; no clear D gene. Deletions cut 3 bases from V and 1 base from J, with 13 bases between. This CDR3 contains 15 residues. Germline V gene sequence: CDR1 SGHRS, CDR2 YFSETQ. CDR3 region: CASSSTTGKNTEAFF. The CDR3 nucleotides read TGCGCCAGCAGCTCAACCACCGGGAAGAACACTGAAGCTTTCTTT.

CDR3 in DNA: TGTGCCAGCAGCGCATTATGGGGGGTCTCTTACAATGAGCAGTTCTTC. Protein sequence: CASSALWGVSYNEQFF. The V gene is TRBV27, the J gene TRBJ2-1, with D possibly matching TRBD2 (6 bases). Trimming left V 6 bases short and J 4 bases short, with 19 bases between. The germline CDR1 and CDR2 sequences are MNHEY and SMNVEV (reference sequence). This CDR3 has 16 residues.

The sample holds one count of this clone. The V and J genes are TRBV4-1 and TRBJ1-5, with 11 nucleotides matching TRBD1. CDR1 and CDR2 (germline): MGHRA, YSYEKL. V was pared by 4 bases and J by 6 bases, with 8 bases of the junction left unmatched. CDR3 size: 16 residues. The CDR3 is CASSRSDRGRGQPQHF. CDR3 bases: TGCGCCAGCAGCCGCTCGGACAGGGGGCGAGGTCAGCCCCAGCATTTT.

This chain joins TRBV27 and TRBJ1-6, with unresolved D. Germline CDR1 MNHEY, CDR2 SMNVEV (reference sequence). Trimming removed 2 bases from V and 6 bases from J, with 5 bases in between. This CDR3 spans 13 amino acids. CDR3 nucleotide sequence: TGTGCCAGCAGTTTAAACAGTAATTCACCCCTCCACTTT. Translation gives CASSLNSNSPLHF.

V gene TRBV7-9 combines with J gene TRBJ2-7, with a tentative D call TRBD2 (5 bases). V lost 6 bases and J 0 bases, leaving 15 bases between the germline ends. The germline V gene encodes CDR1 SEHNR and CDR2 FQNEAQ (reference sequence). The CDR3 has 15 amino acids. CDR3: CASRRLAGLSYEQYF. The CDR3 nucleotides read TGTGCCAGCAGACGACTGGCGGGCCTCTCCTACGAGCAGTACTTC.

CDR3 DNA: TGTGCCAGCAGTGCGAGAGTTAGCTCCTACGAGCAGTACTTC. This gives the protein CASSARVSSYEQYF. The chain combines TRBV25-1 with TRBJ2-7, with no clear D. CDR3 size: 14 residues. In germline, CDR1 is MGHDK, CDR2 SYGVNS. V lost 4 bases to trimming and J lost 0 bases, with 10 bases between them.

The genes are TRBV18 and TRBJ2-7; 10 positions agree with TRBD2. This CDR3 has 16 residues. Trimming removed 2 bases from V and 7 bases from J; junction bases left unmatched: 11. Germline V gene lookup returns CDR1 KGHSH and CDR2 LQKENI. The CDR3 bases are TGTGCCAGCTCACCAGTATCCAGCGGGGGGGCCGGAGAGCAGTACTTC. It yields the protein CASSPVSSGGAGEQYF.

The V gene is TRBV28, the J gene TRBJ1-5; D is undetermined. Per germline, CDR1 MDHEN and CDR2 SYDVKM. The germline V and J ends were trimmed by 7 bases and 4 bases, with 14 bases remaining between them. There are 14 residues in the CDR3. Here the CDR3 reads CASIPSGKNQPQHF. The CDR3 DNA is TGTGCCAGCATACCATCCGGGAAGAATCAGCCCCAGCATTTT.

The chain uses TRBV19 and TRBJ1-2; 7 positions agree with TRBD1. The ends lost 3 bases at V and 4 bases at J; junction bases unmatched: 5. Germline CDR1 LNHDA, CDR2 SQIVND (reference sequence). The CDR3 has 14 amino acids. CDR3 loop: CASSIGTAFYGYTF. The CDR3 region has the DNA TGTGCCAGTAGTATTGGGACAGCCTTCTATGGCTACACCTTC.

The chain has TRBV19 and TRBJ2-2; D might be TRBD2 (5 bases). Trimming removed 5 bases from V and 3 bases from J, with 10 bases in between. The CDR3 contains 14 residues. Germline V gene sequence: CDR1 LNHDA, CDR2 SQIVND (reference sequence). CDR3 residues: CASSLGVYTGELFF. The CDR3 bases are TGTGCCAGTAGTTTGGGAGTTTACACCGGGGAGCTGTTTTTT.

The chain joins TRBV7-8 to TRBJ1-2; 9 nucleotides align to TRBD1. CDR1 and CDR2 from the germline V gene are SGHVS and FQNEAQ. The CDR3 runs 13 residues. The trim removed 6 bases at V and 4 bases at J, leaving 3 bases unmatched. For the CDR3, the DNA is TGTGCCAGCAGGACAGGGGGGAGCTATGGCTACACCTTC. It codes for CASRTGGSYGYTF. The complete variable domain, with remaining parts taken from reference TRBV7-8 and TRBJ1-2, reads GAGVSQSPRYKVAKRGQDVALRCDPISGHVSLFWYQQALGQGPEFLTYFQNEAQLDKSGLPSDRFFAERPEGSVSTLKIQRTQQEDSAVYLCASRTGGSYGYTFGSGTRLTVV.

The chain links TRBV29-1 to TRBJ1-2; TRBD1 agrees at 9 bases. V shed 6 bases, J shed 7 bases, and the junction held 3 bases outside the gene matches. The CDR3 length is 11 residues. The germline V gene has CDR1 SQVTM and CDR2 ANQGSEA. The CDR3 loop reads CSVGQGGGYTF. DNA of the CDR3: TGCAGCGTGGGACAGGGTGGTGGCTACACCTTC.

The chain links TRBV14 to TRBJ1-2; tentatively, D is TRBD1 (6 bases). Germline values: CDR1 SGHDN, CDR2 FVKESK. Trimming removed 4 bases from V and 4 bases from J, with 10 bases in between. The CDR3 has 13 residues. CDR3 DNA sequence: TGTGCCAGCAGCCCCCAGGGGAGCTATGGCTACACCTTC. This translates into CASSPQGSYGYTF.

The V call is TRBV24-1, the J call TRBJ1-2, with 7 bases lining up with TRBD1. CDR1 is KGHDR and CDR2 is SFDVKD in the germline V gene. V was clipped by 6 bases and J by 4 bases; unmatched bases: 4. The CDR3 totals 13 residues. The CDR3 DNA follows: TGTGCCACCAGTCCTACAGGGGTCTATGGCTACACCTTC. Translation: CATSPTGVYGYTF.

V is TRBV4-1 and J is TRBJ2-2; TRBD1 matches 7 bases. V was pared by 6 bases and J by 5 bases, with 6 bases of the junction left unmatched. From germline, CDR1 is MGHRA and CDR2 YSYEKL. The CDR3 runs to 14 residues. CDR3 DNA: TGCGCCAGCAGAAAGGGGGCATGGACCGGGGAGCTGTTTTTT. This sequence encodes CASRKGAWTGELFF.

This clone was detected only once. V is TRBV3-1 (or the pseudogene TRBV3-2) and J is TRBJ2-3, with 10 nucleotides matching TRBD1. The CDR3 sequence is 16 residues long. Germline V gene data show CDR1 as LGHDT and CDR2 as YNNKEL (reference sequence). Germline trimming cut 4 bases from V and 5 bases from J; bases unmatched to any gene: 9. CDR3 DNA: TGTGCCAGCAGCCGCCGACAGGGGGCAAGTGAAGATACGCAGTATTTT. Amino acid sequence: CASSRRQGASEDTQYF.

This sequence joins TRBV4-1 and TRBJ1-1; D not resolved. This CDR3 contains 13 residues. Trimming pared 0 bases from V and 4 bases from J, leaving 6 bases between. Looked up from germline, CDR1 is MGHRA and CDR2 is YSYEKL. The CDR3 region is CASSQDLSTEAFF. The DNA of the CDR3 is TGCGCCAGCAGCCAAGATTTGAGCACTGAAGCTTTCTTT.

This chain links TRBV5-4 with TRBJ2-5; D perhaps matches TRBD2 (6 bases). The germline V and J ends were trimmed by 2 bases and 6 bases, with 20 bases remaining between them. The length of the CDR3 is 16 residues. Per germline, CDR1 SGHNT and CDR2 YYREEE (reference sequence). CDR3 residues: CASSLVMGGGKKTQYF. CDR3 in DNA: TGTGCCAGCAGCTTAGTGATGGGAGGTGGTAAAAAGACCCAGTACTTC.

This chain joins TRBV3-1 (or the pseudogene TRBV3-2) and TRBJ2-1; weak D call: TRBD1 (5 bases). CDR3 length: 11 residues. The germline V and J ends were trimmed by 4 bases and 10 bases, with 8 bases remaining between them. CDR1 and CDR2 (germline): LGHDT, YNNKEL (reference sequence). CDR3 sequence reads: CASSLGAEQFF. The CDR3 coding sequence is TGTGCCAGCAGCCTAGGGGCAGAGCAGTTCTTC.

The CDR3 spells CASSPGQGDGYTF. In nucleotides, the CDR3 is TGTGCCAGCAGTCCAGGACAGGGGGATGGCTACACCTTC. The J gene is TRBJ1-2, the V gene TRBV12-3 or TRBV12-4; 10 bases align to TRBD1. V was clipped by 5 bases and J by 6 bases; unmatched bases: 3. The CDR3 is 13 residues long.

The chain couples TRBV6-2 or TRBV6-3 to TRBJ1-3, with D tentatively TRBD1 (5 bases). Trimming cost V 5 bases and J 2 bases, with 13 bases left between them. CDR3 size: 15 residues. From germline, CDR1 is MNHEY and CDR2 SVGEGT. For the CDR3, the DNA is TGTGCCAGCAGTAAGGAGGGGAAACCTGGAAACACCATATATTTT. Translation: CASSKEGKPGNTIYF.

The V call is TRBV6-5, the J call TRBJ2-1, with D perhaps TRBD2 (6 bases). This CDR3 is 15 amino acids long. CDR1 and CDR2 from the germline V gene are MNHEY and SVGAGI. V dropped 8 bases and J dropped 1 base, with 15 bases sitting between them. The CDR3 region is CASAYRESSYNEQFF. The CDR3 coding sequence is TGTGCCAGCGCGTATCGGGAGTCGTCCTACAATGAGCAGTTCTTC.

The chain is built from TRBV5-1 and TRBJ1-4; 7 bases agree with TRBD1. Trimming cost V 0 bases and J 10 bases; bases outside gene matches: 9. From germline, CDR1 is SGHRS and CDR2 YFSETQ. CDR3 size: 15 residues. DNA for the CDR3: TGCGCCAGCAGCTTGGCACAGGGGCAAATCGGAAAACTGTTTTTT. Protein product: CASSLAQGQIGKLFF.